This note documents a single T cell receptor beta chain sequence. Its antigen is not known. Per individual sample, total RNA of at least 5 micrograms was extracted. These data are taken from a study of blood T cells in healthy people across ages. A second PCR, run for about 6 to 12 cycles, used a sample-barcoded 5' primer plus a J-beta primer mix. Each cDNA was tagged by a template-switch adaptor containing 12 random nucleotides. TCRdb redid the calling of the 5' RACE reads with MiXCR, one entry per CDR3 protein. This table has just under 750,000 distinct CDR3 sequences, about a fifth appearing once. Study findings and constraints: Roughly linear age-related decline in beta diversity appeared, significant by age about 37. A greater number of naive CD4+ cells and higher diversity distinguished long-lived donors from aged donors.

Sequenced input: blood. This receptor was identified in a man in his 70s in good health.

CDR3 DNA: TGTGCCAGCAGTTACTCGGGGCGGGGGACCGGGGAGCTGTTTTTT. It encodes CASSYSGRGTGELFF. V is TRBV6-6 and J is TRBJ2-2, with TRBD2 matching over 7 bases. CDR1 and CDR2 from the germline V gene are MNHNY and SVGAGI (reference sequence). CDR3 length: 15 amino acids. Unmatched junction bases numbered 3, after V lost 0 bases and J lost 5 bases.